The 7 T cell receptor beta chains presented below share a single source sample, sequenced in a study of cytomegalovirus exposure and HLA in healthy donors. The PCR used 60 Vbeta and 13 Jbeta primers. The repertoire was sequenced with immunoSEQ multiplex PCR; TCRdb's copy has only in-frame clones and lacks some. The sample includes some 140,000 clones, approximately 84% of them seen just once. Sequenced material: PBMCs. The receptor set was obtained from a woman aged 18-29 years in good health and CMV-seronegative.

A few counts support this clone. The genes are TRBV30 and TRBJ2-5; D gene unclear. There are 13 residues in the CDR3. Trimming stripped 0 bases from V and 1 base from J, with 6 bases between. The V gene's germline CDR1 is GTSNPN and CDR2 SVGIG (reference sequence). The CDR3 sequence: CAWSVQVQETQYF. As DNA, the CDR3 is TGTGCCTGGAGTGTACAAGTCCAAGAGACCCAGTACTTC.

The table lists this clone with a few counts. Distinct nucleotide sequences in the sample also encode this CDR3. The J gene is TRBJ2-7, the V gene TRBV27, with a weak D call TRBD2 (5 bases). Trimming cost V 1 base and J 5 bases, with 9 bases left between them. Germline-derived CDR1 and CDR2 are MNHEY and SMNVEV (reference sequence). The CDR3 is 13 residues long. CDR3 sequence: CASSLWAGDEQYF. CDR3 DNA: TGTGCCAGCAGTTTATGGGCGGGTGACGAGCAGTACTTC.

The rearrangement joins TRBV6-6 to TRBJ2-7, with D possibly TRBD1 on 5 matching bases. Trimming shortened V by 7 bases and J by 3 bases, and 16 bases separated the two germline ends. CDR3 size: 14 residues. The V gene's germline CDR1 is MNHNY and CDR2 SVGAGI (reference sequence). Written as DNA, the CDR3 is TGTGCCAGCACCTTAGACAGCAGCCTCTACGAGCAGTACTTC. It encodes CASTLDSSLYEQYF.

J is TRBJ2-5 and V is TRBV5-1, with 7 nucleotides matching TRBD2. The CDR3 spans 13 residues. The germline CDR1 and CDR2 sequences are SGHRS and YFSETQ. After removal of 2 bases from V and 4 bases from J, the junction contained 2 bases not matched to a gene. The CDR3 nucleotides read TGCGCCAGCAGCTTTGGGGGGGTAGAGACCCAGTACTTC. Translating gives CASSFGGVETQYF.

V and J are TRBV9 and TRBJ1-2; a weak D match, TRBD1 (6 bases). The V end was cut by 0 bases, the J end by 4 bases, with 13 bases between. The germline V gene has CDR1 SGDLS and CDR2 YYNGEE. The CDR3 loop spans 15 amino acids. CDR3 sequence (DNA): TGTGCCAGCAGCGTAGACAGGGTTAGTTCCTATGGCTACACCTTC. This gives the protein CASSVDRVSSYGYTF.

This clone has only a few counts. The rearrangement links TRBV10-1 to TRBJ2-2; 7 positions match TRBD2. The CDR3 loop spans 12 amino acids. Germline V gene lookup returns CDR1 WNHNN and CDR2 SYGVQD (reference sequence). The junction had 4 bases not matched to a gene; V was cut back by 10 bases and J by 5 bases. The CDR3 region has the DNA TGCGCCACTGAGCGGGGTACCGGGGAGCTGTTTTTT. It codes for CATERGTGELFF.

The rearrangement links TRBV11-3 to TRBJ2-5; D not certain. Germline CDR1 SGHNT, CDR2 YENEEA. Trimming pared 1 base from V and 4 bases from J, leaving 7 bases between. CDR3 size: 13 residues. CDR3 sequence (DNA): TGTGCCAGCAGCTTAGGGCCGGGAGAGACCCAGTACTTC. Its protein is CASSLGPGETQYF.